The clone carrying this T cell receptor beta chain was seen repeatedly, ten times or more. The data were obtained in a study of T cells in Graves' hyperthyroidism and ophthalmopathy. Researchers amplified the TCR beta CDR3 regions from RNA transcripts. The HTBI set primed first-round TCR CDR3 RT-PCR. TCRdb used MiXCR to reprocess the multiplex PCR reads, holding one entry per CDR3 protein. The sample consists of more than 350,000 distinct CDR3 sequences, roughly 15% of them appearing once. With V trimmed by 2 bases and J by 3 bases, 4 bases remained unmatched. The length of the CDR3 is 17 residues. Germline assignment: CDR1 MDHEN and CDR2 SYDVKM.

The sequenced material came from blood. The chain carries TRBV28 and TRBJ2-1; TRBD2 agrees at 13 bases. The TCR originated in a woman aged 55-69 years with Graves' ophthalmopathy. The CDR3 here is CASSLVLAGGIYNEQFF. CDR3 sequence (DNA): TGTGCCAGCAGTTTAGTACTAGCGGGAGGGATCTACAATGAGCAGTTCTTC.